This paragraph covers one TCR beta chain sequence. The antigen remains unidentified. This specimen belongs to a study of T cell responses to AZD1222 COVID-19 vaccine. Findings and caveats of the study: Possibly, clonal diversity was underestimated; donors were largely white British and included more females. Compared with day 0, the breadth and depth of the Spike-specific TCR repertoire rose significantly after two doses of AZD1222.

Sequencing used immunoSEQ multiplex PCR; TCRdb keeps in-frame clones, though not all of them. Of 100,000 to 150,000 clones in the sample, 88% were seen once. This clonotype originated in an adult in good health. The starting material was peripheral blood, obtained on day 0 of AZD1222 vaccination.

CDR3 residues: CASTGQGNTEAFF. The DNA for the CDR3 is TGTGCCAGCACCGGACAGGGGAACACTGAAGCTTTCTTT. The rearrangement joins TRBV27 to TRBJ1-1; 8 bases fit TRBD1. V shed 7 bases and J 1 base; nucleotides not matched to a gene: 2. CDR3 length: 13 residues. CDR1 is MNHEY, CDR2 SMNVEV, per germline (reference sequence).